Detailed here is one TCR beta chain. Trimming removed 3 bases at V and 4 bases at J, with 13 bases between. The germline V gene encodes CDR1 MNHNY and CDR2 SVGAGI (reference sequence). This CDR3 is 15 amino acids long. The authors' processing: By means of reference gene primer amplification, nucleated cell counts were estimated. The repertoire was sequenced with immunoSEQ multiplex PCR; TCRdb's copy has only in-frame clones and lacks some. The V and J calls and clone size are taken from that table; D and trimming were inferred from the DNA. The sample holds over 110,000 clones, 88% seen once. The sample is drawn from a study of blood T cell repertoires in COVID-19. Study-level background: Samples representing acute and convalescent COVID-19 were sourced from the United States, Italy and Spain. From T cells, B-cell-depleted T cells, or PBMCs came the material, which was cDNA or gDNA.

Sequencing was performed on peripheral blood. This TCR came from a woman aged 50 to 60 with acute or convalescent COVID-19. The J gene is TRBJ1-5, the V gene TRBV6-6; perhaps TRBD1 as D (5 bases). The CDR3: CASSYQGYLNQPQHF. The CDR3 DNA is TGTGCCAGCAGTTATCAGGGCTACCTGAATCAGCCCCAGCATTTT.